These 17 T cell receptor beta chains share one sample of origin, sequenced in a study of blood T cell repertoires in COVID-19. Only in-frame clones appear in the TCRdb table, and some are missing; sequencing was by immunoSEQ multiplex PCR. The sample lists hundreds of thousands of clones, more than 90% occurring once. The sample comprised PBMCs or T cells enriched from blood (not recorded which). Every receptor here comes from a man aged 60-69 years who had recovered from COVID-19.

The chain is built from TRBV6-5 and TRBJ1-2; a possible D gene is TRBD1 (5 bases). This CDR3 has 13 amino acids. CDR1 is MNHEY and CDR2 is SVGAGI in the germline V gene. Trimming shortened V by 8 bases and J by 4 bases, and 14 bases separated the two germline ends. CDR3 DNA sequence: TGTGCCAGCCAGGAGGGGTTGGGCTATGGCTACACCTTC. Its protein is CASQEGLGYGYTF.

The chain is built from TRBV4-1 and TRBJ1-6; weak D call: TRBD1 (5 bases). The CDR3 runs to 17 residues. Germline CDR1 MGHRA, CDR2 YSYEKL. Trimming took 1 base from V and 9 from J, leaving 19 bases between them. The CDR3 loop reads CASSQGSSGQDTSPLHF. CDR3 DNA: TGCGCCAGCAGCCAAGGTTCATCAGGGCAGGACACTTCACCCCTCCACTTT.

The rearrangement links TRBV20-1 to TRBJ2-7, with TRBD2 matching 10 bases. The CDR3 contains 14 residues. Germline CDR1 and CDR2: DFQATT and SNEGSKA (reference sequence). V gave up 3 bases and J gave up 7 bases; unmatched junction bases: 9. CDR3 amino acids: CSASGAGGPWEQYF. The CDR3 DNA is TGCAGTGCTAGTGGAGCGGGAGGGCCGTGGGAGCAGTACTTC.

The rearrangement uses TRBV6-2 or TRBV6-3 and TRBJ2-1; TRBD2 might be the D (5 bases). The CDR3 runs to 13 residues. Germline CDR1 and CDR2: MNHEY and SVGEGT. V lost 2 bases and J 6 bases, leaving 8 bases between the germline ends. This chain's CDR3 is CASSYPRGNEQFF. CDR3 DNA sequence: TGTGCCAGCAGTTACCCCCGGGGCAATGAGCAGTTCTTC.

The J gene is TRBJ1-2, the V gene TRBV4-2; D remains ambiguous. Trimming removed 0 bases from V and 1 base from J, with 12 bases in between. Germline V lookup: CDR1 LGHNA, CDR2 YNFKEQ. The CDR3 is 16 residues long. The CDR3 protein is CASSQDSSGINYGYTF. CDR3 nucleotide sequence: TGTGCCAGCAGCCAAGATTCGTCGGGGATTAACTATGGCTACACCTTC.

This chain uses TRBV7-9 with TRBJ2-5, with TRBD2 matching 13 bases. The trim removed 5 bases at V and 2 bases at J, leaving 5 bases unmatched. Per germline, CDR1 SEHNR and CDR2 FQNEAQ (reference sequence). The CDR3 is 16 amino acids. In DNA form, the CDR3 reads TGTGCCAGCAGCCGAGGACTAGCGGGGGCTCAAGAGACCCAGTACTTC. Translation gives CASSRGLAGAQETQYF.

The CDR3 DNA follows: TGTGCCAGCAGCCCGACAGGGTTTAAACCCTCTGGGGCCAACGTCCTGACTTTC. This translates into CASSPTGFKPSGANVLTF. J is TRBJ2-6 and V is TRBV7-3, with 7 positions matching TRBD1. Germline trimming cut 5 bases from V and 0 bases from J; bases unmatched to any gene: 10. Germline V lookup: CDR1 SGHTA, CDR2 FQGTGA. CDR3 length: 18 residues.

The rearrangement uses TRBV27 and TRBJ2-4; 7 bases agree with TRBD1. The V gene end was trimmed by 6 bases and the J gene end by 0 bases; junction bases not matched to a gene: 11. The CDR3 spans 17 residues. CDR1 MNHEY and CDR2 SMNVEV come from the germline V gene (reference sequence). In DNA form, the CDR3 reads TGTGCCAGCAGAAAGACAGGGCACCCTCTAGCCAAAAACATTCAGTACTTC. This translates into CASRKTGHPLAKNIQYF.

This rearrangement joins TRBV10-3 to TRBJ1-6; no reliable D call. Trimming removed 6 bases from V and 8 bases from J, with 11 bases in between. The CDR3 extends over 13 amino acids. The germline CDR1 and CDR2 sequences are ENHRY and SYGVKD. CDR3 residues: CAIRNIIDSPLHF. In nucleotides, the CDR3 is TGTGCCATCAGGAATATTATAGATTCACCCCTCCACTTT.

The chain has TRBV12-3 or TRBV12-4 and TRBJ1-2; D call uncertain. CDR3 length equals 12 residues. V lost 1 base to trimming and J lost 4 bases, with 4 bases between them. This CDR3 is CASSLDFYGYTF. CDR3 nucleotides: TGTGCCAGCAGTTTAGACTTCTATGGCTACACCTTC.

The CDR3 sequence is CSVDGTTDPKTQYF. CDR3 sequence (DNA): TGCAGCGTTGACGGGACTACAGATCCTAAGACCCAGTACTTC. V gene TRBV29-1 combines with J gene TRBJ2-5; 7 bases agree with TRBD2. CDR3 length: 14 residues. The junction had 10 bases not matched to a gene; V was cut back by 3 bases and J by 6 bases. Germline V gene data show CDR1 as SQVTM and CDR2 as ANQGSEA.

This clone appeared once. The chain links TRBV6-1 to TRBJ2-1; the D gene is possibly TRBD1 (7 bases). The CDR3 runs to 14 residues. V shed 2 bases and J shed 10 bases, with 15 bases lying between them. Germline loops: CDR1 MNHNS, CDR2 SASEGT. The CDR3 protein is CASSERGQGGEQFF. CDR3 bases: TGTGCCAGCAGTGAAAGGGGGCAGGGGGGCGAGCAGTTCTTC.

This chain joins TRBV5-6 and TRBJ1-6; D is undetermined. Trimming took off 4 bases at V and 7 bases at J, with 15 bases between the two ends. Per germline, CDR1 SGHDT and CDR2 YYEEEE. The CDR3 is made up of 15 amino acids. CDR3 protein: CASSITPSGNSPLHF. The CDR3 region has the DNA TGTGCCAGCAGCATTACCCCTTCGGGGAATTCACCCCTCCACTTT.

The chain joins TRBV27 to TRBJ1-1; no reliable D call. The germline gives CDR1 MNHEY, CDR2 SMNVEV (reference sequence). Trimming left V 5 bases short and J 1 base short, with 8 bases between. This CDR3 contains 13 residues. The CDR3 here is CASSKRRNTEAFF. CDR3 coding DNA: TGTGCCAGCAGTAAGCGACGGAACACTGAAGCTTTCTTT.

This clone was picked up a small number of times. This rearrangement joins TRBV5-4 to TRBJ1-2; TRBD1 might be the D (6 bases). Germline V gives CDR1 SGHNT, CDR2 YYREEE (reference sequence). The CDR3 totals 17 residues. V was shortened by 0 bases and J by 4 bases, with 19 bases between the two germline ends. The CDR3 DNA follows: TGTGCCAGCAGCTTGGTGATTATACAGGGCCAGGTCTATGGCTACACCTTC. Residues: CASSLVIIQGQVYGYTF.

Here the CDR3 reads CASSPRTGVNSPLHF. In DNA, the CDR3 is TGTGCCAGCAGTCCCAGGACAGGGGTAAATTCACCCCTCCACTTT. The rearrangement links TRBV27 to TRBJ1-6; 9 positions agree with TRBD1. The V gene's germline CDR1 is MNHEY and CDR2 SMNVEV (reference sequence). The CDR3 runs 15 residues. The V gene end was trimmed by 5 bases and the J gene end by 7 bases; junction bases not matched to a gene: 6.

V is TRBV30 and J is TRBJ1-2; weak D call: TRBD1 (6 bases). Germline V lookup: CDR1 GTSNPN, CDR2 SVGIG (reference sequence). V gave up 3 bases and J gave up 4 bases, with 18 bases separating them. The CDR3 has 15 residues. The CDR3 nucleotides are TGTGCCTGGAGGGTCCAGGGGATCCCGTCCTATGGCTACACCTTC. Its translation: CAWRVQGIPSYGYTF.